A selection of T cell receptor beta chains follows, all from one sample in a study of CD8 T cells in ankylosing spondylitis. Using its own MiXCR run on the 5' RACE reads, TCRdb lists one record per CDR3 protein. The table includes 230,000 or so distinct CDR3 sequences, approximately 20% detected once. Sequenced sample: blood, either unsorted or a sorted T cell fraction (not recorded which). These receptors were obtained from a male donor with ankylosing spondylitis or in good health (not recorded which). The CDR3 runs from the conserved cysteine through the conserved F or W. The D gene is left open where the match is weak. Clone size appears in some rows only: once, few, many, or a class for an expanded clone.

V gene,D gene,J gene,clone size,CDR3 protein,CDR3 DNA
TRBV29-1,TRBD1,TRBJ2-1,.,CSVRTGSDEQFF,TGCAGCGTCAGGACAGGTTCGGATGAGCAGTTCTTC
TRBV29-1,.,TRBJ1-2,many,CSVEEGIHYGYTF,TGCAGCGTTGAAGAGGGCATCCACTATGGCTACACCTTC
TRBV4-3,TRBD2,TRBJ2-1,.,CASSQDREGTSVSTEQFF,TGCGCCAGCAGCCAAGACCGTGAGGGGACTAGCGTATCCACTGAGCAGTTCTTC
TRBV29-1,.,TRBJ1-1,.,CSVEVGPTNTEAFF,TGCAGCGTTGAAGTGGGACCTACGAACACTGAAGCTTTCTTT
TRBV6-1,.,TRBJ2-5,.,CASSPLTHDLGHGETQYF,TGTGCCAGCAGTCCCTTGACCCATGATCTGGGGCACGGGGAGACCCAGTACTTC
TRBV4-1,.,TRBJ2-1,.,CASSLGQSHNEQFF,TGCGCCAGCAGCCTGGGACAATCCCACAATGAGCAGTTCTTC
TRBV4-3,.,TRBJ1-3,few,CASSQVPGSGNTIYF,TGCGCCAGCAGCCAAGTCCCGGGCTCTGGAAACACCATATATTTT
TRBV20-1,.,TRBJ2-3,.,CSATGQSTDTQYF,TGCAGTGCTACAGGACAGTCTACAGATACGCAGTATTTT
TRBV6-5,TRBD1,TRBJ1-4,.,CASSYEGTGVEKLFF,TGTGCCAGCAGTTACGAGGGGACAGGGGTCGAAAAACTGTTTTTT
TRBV4-3,.,TRBJ2-1,.,CASSQDGLGDNEQFF,TGCGCCAGCAGCCAAGACGGCCTGGGGGACAATGAGCAGTTCTTC
TRBV5-1,TRBD2,TRBJ2-7,few,CASSPTAGGTWNEQYF,TGCGCCAGCAGCCCGACAGCGGGAGGCACTTGGAACGAGCAGTACTTC
TRBV7-9,TRBD2,TRBJ2-1,.,CASSSAMAGGNEQFF,TGTGCCAGCAGCTCAGCTATGGCGGGGGGCAATGAGCAGTTCTTC
TRBV29-1,.,TRBJ2-6,.,CSAKFSWTKSPLGANVLTF,TGCAGCGCGAAATTTTCTTGGACCAAGTCCCCCCTGGGGGCCAACGTCCTGACTTTC
TRBV29-1,.,TRBJ2-1,.,CSVESRHNYNEQFF,TGCAGCGTTGAAAGTCGGCATAATTACAATGAGCAGTTCTTC
TRBV24-1,TRBD2,TRBJ2-5,.,CATSDPGLAGPWETQYF,TGTGCCACCAGTGATCCGGGACTAGCGGGACCGTGGGAGACCCAGTACTTC
TRBV20-1,.,TRBJ2-7,few,CSARDHNAGGGFHEQYF,TGCAGTGCTAGAGACCACAATGCAGGAGGAGGTTTCCACGAGCAGTACTTC
TRBV20-1,TRBD2,TRBJ2-1,.,CSARGPGLAINSYNEQFF,TGCAGTGCTAGAGGGCCGGGACTAGCTATAAACTCCTACAATGAGCAGTTCTTC
TRBV12-3/TRBV12-4,.,TRBJ2-7,few,CASSPGTSLPEQYF,TGTGCCAGCAGCCCCGGGACGTCGCTCCCCGAGCAGTACTTC
TRBV27,.,TRBJ2-1,few,CASSFGGINEQFF,TGTGCCAGCAGTTTCGGAGGAATAAATGAGCAGTTCTTC
TRBV29-1,TRBD2,TRBJ2-2,.,CSVTSGRAGELFF,TGCAGCGTTACTAGCGGGCGGGCCGGGGAGCTGTTTTTT
TRBV4-1,.,TRBJ2-1,many,CASSQVRDDNEQFF,TGCGCCAGCAGCCAAGTTCGGGACGACAATGAGCAGTTCTTC
TRBV20-1,.,TRBJ2-5,few,CSASNRRETQYF,TGCAGTGCTAGTAACAGGCGGGAGACCCAGTACTTC
TRBV27,.,TRBJ2-3,few,CASSLLLGGSSTDTQYF,TGTGCCAGCAGTTTATTATTGGGCGGGTCAAGCACAGATACGCAGTATTTT
TRBV3-1,.,TRBJ2-1,.,CATQADYSYNEQFF,TGTGCCACCCAAGCGGACTACTCCTACAATGAGCAGTTCTTC
TRBV20-1,.,TRBJ2-1,many,CSAEEGGLPSYNEQFF,TGCAGTGCAGAAGAAGGGGGGCTGCCCTCCTACAATGAGCAGTTCTTC
TRBV7-8,.,TRBJ1-5,many,CASSQWGSSNQPQHF,TGTGCCAGCAGCCAATGGGGGTCGAGCAATCAGCCCCAGCATTTT
TRBV20-1,.,TRBJ2-7,.,CSARRTASYEQYF,TGCAGTGCTAGAAGGACAGCCTCCTACGAGCAGTACTTC
TRBV6-2/TRBV6-3,TRBD1,TRBJ2-5,few,CASSLTSEDRGETQYF,TGTGCCAGCAGCCTGACGAGCGAAGACAGGGGGGAGACCCAGTACTTC
TRBV6-5,.,TRBJ2-3,many,CASSYSTATSTDTQYF,TGTGCCAGCAGTTACTCCACGGCGACTAGCACAGATACGCAGTATTTT
TRBV13,TRBD2,TRBJ2-5,.,CASSRGLAAEGETQYF,TGTGCCAGCAGCCGCGGGCTAGCGGCCGAGGGGGAGACCCAGTACTTC
TRBV7-9,TRBD1,TRBJ2-5,.,CASSRTGDQETQYF,TGTGCCAGCAGCCGTACAGGGGATCAAGAGACCCAGTACTTC
TRBV6-2/TRBV6-3,TRBD1,TRBJ1-2,.,CASSYAHLTLIRDRVFYGYTF,TGTGCCAGCAGTTACGCGCATCTCACCCTAATCCGGGACAGGGTCTTCTATGGCTACACCTTC
TRBV21-1,.,TRBJ2-7,few,CASNPAGILYEQYF,TGTGCCAGCAACCCAGCCGGGATACTCTACGAGCAGTACTTC
TRBV12-3/TRBV12-4,.,TRBJ2-5,few,CASRSWDTQETQYF,TGTGCCAGCAGGTCTTGGGACACCCAAGAGACCCAGTACTTC
TRBV7-8,.,TRBJ2-1,many,CASSLDRRPHNEQFF,TGTGCCAGCAGCTTAGATAGGCGGCCGCACAATGAGCAGTTCTTC
TRBV5-1,TRBD2,TRBJ2-7,.,CASSLRLAGGPLGYEQYF,TGCGCCAGCAGCCTGCGACTAGCGGGAGGGCCCCTCGGTTACGAGCAGTACTTC
TRBV7-3,TRBD2,TRBJ2-7,.,CASSLWGLAADEQYF,TGTGCCAGCAGCCTTTGGGGACTAGCGGCCGACGAGCAGTACTTC
TRBV12-3/TRBV12-4,.,TRBJ2-5,many,CASSFEAETQYF,TGTGCCAGCAGTTTCGAAGCGGAGACCCAGTACTTC
TRBV12-3/TRBV12-4,TRBD2,TRBJ2-2,.,CASSVLAGEDTGELFF,TGTGCCAGCAGTGTACTAGCGGGAGAGGACACCGGGGAGCTGTTTTTT
TRBV6-2/TRBV6-3,.,TRBJ2-7,.,CATETSSYEQYF,TGTGCCACCGAGACGAGCTCCTACGAGCAGTACTTC
TRBV9,.,TRBJ1-2,many,CASSGGNGGAVYGYTF,TGTGCCAGCAGCGGAGGAAATGGAGGGGCTGTCTATGGCTACACCTTC
TRBV28,TRBD1,TRBJ1-1,many,CASSLTGEGTEAFF,TGTGCCAGCAGTCTTACAGGGGAAGGCACTGAAGCTTTCTTT
TRBV4-3,TRBD2,TRBJ2-1,few,CASNNYWAGGTHYNEQFF,TGCGCCAGCAACAATTACTGGGCGGGAGGCACCCACTACAATGAGCAGTTCTTC
TRBV27,TRBD2,TRBJ2-5,.,CASSTRLAGKYQETQYF,TGTGCCAGCAGTACCCGACTAGCGGGAAAGTACCAAGAGACCCAGTACTTC
TRBV6-5,.,TRBJ1-2,.,CASSYSNHGRNYGYTF,TGTGCCAGCAGTTACTCGAATCATGGACGCAACTATGGCTACACCTTC
TRBV12-3/TRBV12-4,.,TRBJ1-5,.,CASSLGTESNQPQHF,TGTGCCAGCAGTTTAGGGACGGAGAGCAATCAGCCCCAGCATTTT
TRBV9,TRBD1,TRBJ2-2,.,CASSDNRDRGTGELFF,TGTGCCAGCAGCGATAACCGGGACAGAGGCACCGGGGAGCTGTTTTTT
TRBV25-1,.,TRBJ2-5,few,CASSGTGKETQYF,TGTGCCAGCAGCGGGACTGGAAAAGAGACCCAGTACTTC
TRBV29-1,TRBD1,TRBJ2-3,.,CSEQGQGDGTDTQYF,TGCAGCGAACAGGGACAGGGGGATGGCACAGATACGCAGTATTTT
TRBV20-1,.,TRBJ2-1,few,CSASGLLEQFF,TGCAGTGCTAGCGGGCTTTTAGAGCAGTTCTTC
TRBV12-3/TRBV12-4,TRBD2,TRBJ2-2,.,CASTSGLAGTLNTGELFF,TGTGCCAGCACCTCGGGACTAGCGGGAACTTTGAACACCGGGGAGCTGTTTTTT
TRBV27,TRBD2,TRBJ2-3,few,CASSPFQREVADTQYF,TGTGCCAGCTCCCCTTTCCAGCGGGAGGTCGCAGATACGCAGTATTTT
TRBV6-5,.,TRBJ2-1,few,CASSYGSSPYNEQFF,TGTGCCAGCAGTTACGGATCATCCCCCTACAATGAGCAGTTCTTC
TRBV4-1,TRBD2,TRBJ2-7,.,CASSQVTSGMYEQYF,TGCGCCAGCAGCCAAGTAACTAGCGGTATGTACGAGCAGTACTTC
TRBV12-3/TRBV12-4,.,TRBJ2-5,.,CASSLGAVPGPETQYF,TGTGCCAGCAGTTTAGGTGCCGTCCCGGGTCCGGAGACCCAGTACTTC